This T cell receptor (beta chain) was documented in a study of OX40 agonist ivuxolimab in advanced cancers. Overall study: The dose-escalation cohort was over 65% male, with a mean age of around 54 years, ranging about 20 to 85.

Germline assignment: CDR1 WNHNN and CDR2 SYGVQD (reference sequence). The V and J ends lost 7 bases and 8 bases, in that order; junction bases with no gene match: 4. This CDR3 comprises 13 residues. Produced via immunoSEQ multiplex PCR; TCRdb's table is partial and in-frame only. Of some 21,000 clones in the sample, roughly 88% are singletons; the top ten hold roughly a quarter. The rearrangement joins TRBV10-1 to TRBJ2-1; TRBD2 aligns across 11 bases. The sequencing here drew on CD4+ or CD8+ T cells sorted from blood, taken in a trial of the OX40 agonist ivuxolimab. The clonotype comes from an adult with an advanced solid tumor such as melanoma, head and neck, liver or kidney cancer. CDR3 DNA: TGCGCCAGCACTCTGACTAGCGGGGATGAGCAGTTCTTC. Translating it yields CASTLTSGDEQFF.